The 23 T cell receptor beta chains given below trace back to one sample, sequenced in a study of CD8+ T cells in alopecia areata. Treatment: oral pan-JAK inhibitor, 5-10 mg twice daily. The authors extracted RNA and reverse transcribed it into cDNA as the sequencing template. The method was immunoSEQ multiplex PCR; TCRdb's version includes in-frame clones alone and lacks a portion of them. The data contain about 120,000 clones, 53% of them singletons. Sequenced material: CD4+ T cells sorted from blood, taken at week 4, from a patient treated with tofacitinib. The receptors come from a human donor with alopecia areata.

This chain connects TRBV6-1 to TRBJ2-7, with a tentative D call TRBD1 (6 bases). Trimming removed 4 bases at V and 9 bases at J, with 16 bases between. Germline V gives CDR1 MNHNS, CDR2 SASEGT. The CDR3 covers 13 residues. The CDR3 loop reads CASSVTEQGRQYF. DNA of the CDR3: TGTGCCAGCAGTGTCACAGAACAGGGTAGGCAGTACTTC.

The chain joins TRBV28 to TRBJ2-7, with D perhaps TRBD2 (5 bases). The CDR3 runs 12 residues. The germline V and J ends were trimmed by 4 bases and 6 bases, with 10 bases remaining between them. Germline CDR1 reads MDHEN; CDR2 reads SYDVKM. CDR3 sequence reads: CASSYLRAEQYF. The CDR3 bases are TGTGCCAGCAGTTACCTGAGGGCCGAGCAGTACTTC.

The chain employs TRBV30 and TRBJ1-5, with 8 positions matching TRBD1. The ends lost 1 base at V and 1 base at J; junction bases unmatched: 6. The CDR3 covers 16 residues. Germline V lookup: CDR1 GTSNPN, CDR2 SVGIG (reference sequence). The CDR3 spells CAWSGTGKMSNQPQHF. CDR3 sequence (DNA): TGTGCCTGGAGTGGGACAGGGAAGATGAGCAATCAGCCCCAGCATTTT.

This clone was seen more than once but under ten times. The rearrangement links TRBV7-9 to TRBJ1-1; D remains ambiguous. Germline V gives CDR1 SEHNR, CDR2 FQNEAQ (reference sequence). The CDR3 loop spans 13 amino acids. Trimming stripped 2 bases from V and 0 bases from J, with 4 bases between. CDR3: CASSLTVNTEAFF. CDR3 sequence (DNA): TGTGCCAGCAGCTTAACGGTGAACACTGAAGCTTTCTTT.

V is TRBV30 and J is TRBJ1-5; D is perhaps TRBD1 (6 bases). The V gene's germline CDR1 is GTSNPN and CDR2 SVGIG (reference sequence). The CDR3 has 17 residues. V was shortened by 3 bases and J by 4 bases, with 22 bases between the two germline ends. The CDR3 loop is CAWSPPFFWGRNQPQHF. The DNA of the CDR3 is TGTGCCTGGAGCCCCCCTTTTTTCTGGGGGCGGAATCAGCCCCAGCATTTT.

V is TRBV6-1 and J is TRBJ2-5; 13 positions match TRBD2. The CDR3 is 17 residues long. V gave up 4 bases and J gave up 4 bases; unmatched junction bases: 9. Germline V lookup: CDR1 MNHNS, CDR2 SASEGT. The CDR3 DNA follows: TGTGCCAGCAGTGCCGGGACTAGCGGGATTAAGGGAGAGACCCAGTACTTC. Protein product: CASSAGTSGIKGETQYF.

The chain employs TRBV29-1 and TRBJ2-1; 7 bases align to TRBD1. The CDR3 has 16 residues. After removal of 7 bases from V and 2 bases from J, the junction contained 14 bases not matched to a gene. Germline V gene sequence: CDR1 SQVTM, CDR2 ANQGSEA. CDR3 region: CSANRPGQGAYNEQFF. In DNA, the CDR3 is TGCAGCGCAAACAGACCGGGGCAGGGGGCCTACAATGAGCAGTTCTTC.

In its sample, this clone was seen a few times. This rearrangement joins TRBV4-1 to TRBJ2-7; D not resolved. Trimming pared 3 bases from V and 0 bases from J, leaving 9 bases between. Germline CDR1 MGHRA, CDR2 YSYEKL. This CDR3 spans 14 amino acids. The CDR3 DNA follows: TGCGCCAGCAGCCAGACCCCAGACTCCTACGAGCAGTACTTC. Translated: CASSQTPDSYEQYF.

This clone was seen only a few times. This chain links TRBV7-9 with TRBJ1-1, with D possibly TRBD1 on 5 matching bases. This CDR3 is built from 13 residues. From germline, CDR1 is SEHNR and CDR2 FQNEAQ (reference sequence). V lost 4 bases to trimming and J lost 4 bases, with 10 bases between them. CDR3 in amino acids: CASSSVGGTEAFF. The CDR3 nucleotides are TGTGCCAGCAGCTCTGTGGGGGGCACTGAAGCTTTCTTT.

The chain employs TRBV29-1 and TRBJ2-7, with a possible D match to TRBD2 (5 bases). CDR1 and CDR2 from the germline V gene are SQVTM and ANQGSEA. The CDR3 is made up of 14 amino acids. Trimming cost V 5 bases and J 2 bases, with 16 bases left between them. The CDR3 region has the DNA TGCAGCGTTACCCCTAGGGCGGGTACCTACGAGCAGTACTTC. Protein sequence: CSVTPRAGTYEQYF.

This clone has a handful of counts. Other DNA variants within this sample encode the same CDR3. CDR3 bases: TGTGCCACCAGCAGGGACAGGGGCCAGGAGACCCAGTACTTC. Translating gives CATSRDRGQETQYF. The V call is TRBV15, the J call TRBJ2-5; 9 nucleotides agree with TRBD1. V was clipped by 3 bases and J by 5 bases; unmatched bases: 4. The germline V gene has CDR1 LNHNV and CDR2 YYDKDF (reference sequence). The CDR3 has 14 amino acids. The full variable domain, with the rest looked up from reference TRBV15 and TRBJ2-5, is DAMVIQNPRYQVTQFGKPVTLSCSQTLNHNVMYWYQQKSSQAPKLLFHYYDKDFNNEADTPDNFQSRRPNTSFCFLDIRSPGLGDTAMYLCATSRDRGQETQYFGPGTRLLVL.

This CDR3 reads CASSLYPLRGNYGYTF. DNA of the CDR3: TGTGCCAGCAGTTTATATCCTCTCAGGGGGAACTATGGCTACACCTTC. The chain links TRBV27 to TRBJ1-2, with 7 bases lining up with TRBD1. With 1 base clipped from V and 2 bases from J, the junction kept 7 bases outside the gene matches. Germline V gene sequence: CDR1 MNHEY, CDR2 SMNVEV (reference sequence). The CDR3 spans 16 residues.

The chain has TRBV10-3 and TRBJ1-4; D is uncertain. The CDR3 runs 14 residues. Trimming removed 5 bases from V and 8 bases from J, with 15 bases in between. Germline V gives CDR1 ENHRY, CDR2 SYGVKD. CDR3 coding DNA: TGTGCCATCAGTCACAGAGAGTTCAACGAAAAACTGTTTTTT. Translation: CAISHREFNEKLFF.

This chain joins TRBV29-1 and TRBJ2-3, with D tentatively TRBD1 (6 bases). CDR3 length equals 16 residues. CDR1 and CDR2 from the germline V gene are SQVTM and ANQGSEA. V was shortened by 2 bases and J by 3 bases, with 18 bases between the two germline ends. This chain's CDR3 is CSVESVEVGTTDTQYF. DNA of the CDR3: TGCAGCGTTGAATCAGTTGAGGTAGGGACAACAGATACGCAGTATTTT.

This clone was observed a handful of times. V gene TRBV4-2 combines with J gene TRBJ2-1, with D possibly being TRBD1 (6 bases). The CDR3 loop spans 15 amino acids. The V and J ends lost 0 bases and 11 bases respectively, with 17 bases between them. Germline loops: CDR1 LGHNA, CDR2 YNFKEQ. CDR3 DNA: TGTGCCAGCAGCCAAGAGATAACAATCGGGACAAAGCAGTTCTTC. As protein: CASSQEITIGTKQFF.

J is TRBJ2-1 and V is TRBV7-3, with D possibly called TRBD1 or TRBD2 (6 bases each). V was clipped by 1 base and J by 0 bases, with 19 bases between them. This CDR3 has 19 residues. In germline, CDR1 is SGHTA, CDR2 FQGTGA. For the CDR3, the DNA is TGTGCCAGCAGCTTAAAGACCATCGGGGGCCCCAGCTCCTACAATGAGCAGTTCTTC. This codes for CASSLKTIGGPSSYNEQFF.

The genes are TRBV29-1 and TRBJ1-1, with D unresolved. V lost 4 bases, J lost 4 bases, and 19 bases lay in between. Germline V gives CDR1 SQVTM, CDR2 ANQGSEA. This CDR3 contains 15 residues. This CDR3 reads CSVVGRRTAVTEAFF. In DNA, the CDR3 is TGCAGCGTTGTCGGCAGAAGAACCGCCGTCACTGAAGCTTTCTTT. The variable domain in full, with the rest retrieved from reference TRBV29-1 and TRBJ1-1, is SAVISQKPSRDICQRGTSLTIQCQVDSQVTMMFWYRQQPGQSLTLIATANQGSEATYESGFVIDKFPISRPNLTFSTLTVSNMSPEDSSIYLCSVVGRRTAVTEAFFGQGTRLTVV.

The gene calls are TRBV29-1 and TRBJ2-6; TRBD1 might be the D (5 bases). The CDR3 is 14 amino acids. V lost 7 bases and J lost 2, with 12 bases in between. Germline loops: CDR1 SQVTM, CDR2 ANQGSEA. CDR3 coding DNA: TGCAGCGCTCAAATCAGGGCTGGGGCCAACGTCCTGACTTTC. This translates into CSAQIRAGANVLTF.

V and J are TRBV12-5 and TRBJ2-4, with 7 nucleotides matching TRBD1. Germline assignment: CDR1 LGHNT and CDR2 FRNRAP. The CDR3 has 13 residues. V dropped 7 bases and J dropped 7; count of bases not matched to a gene: 7. The CDR3 sequence is CASVWTGGNIQYF. Here the CDR3 DNA reads TGTGCTAGTGTTTGGACAGGCGGGAACATTCAGTACTTC.

This clone was seen only once. This sequence joins TRBV6-5 and TRBJ1-2, with D maybe TRBD1 (5 bases). From germline, CDR1 is MNHEY and CDR2 SVGAGI. Between the trimmed V and J ends, which lost 10 bases and 1 base, there was a span of 19 bases. The CDR3 is 15 amino acids. CDR3 DNA sequence: TGTGCCACCCTCTCTGGGGGTGGAGGTAACTATGGCTACACCTTC. Translated, it gives CATLSGGGGNYGYTF.

CDR3 in amino acids: CASSPYYGGRAQSYEQYF. CDR3 bases: TGTGCCAGCAGCCCCTACTACGGCGGGAGGGCACAATCCTACGAGCAGTACTTC. V is TRBV7-9 and J is TRBJ2-7; 9 bases agree with TRBD2. V trimming: 5 bases; J trimming: 1 base; junction bases outside the gene matches: 15. Germline V gene data show CDR1 as SEHNR and CDR2 as FQNEAQ (reference sequence). This CDR3 spans 18 amino acids.

This chain's CDR3 is CASTPAEGGGYTF. As DNA, the CDR3 is TGTGCCAGTACCCCGGCCGAGGGCGGAGGCTACACCTTC. The chain is built from TRBV19 and TRBJ1-2; D call uncertain. CDR3 length equals 13 residues. V was trimmed by 7 bases and J by 8 bases, leaving 17 bases between them. The germline gives CDR1 LNHDA, CDR2 SQIVND (reference sequence).

This chain connects TRBV29-1 to TRBJ1-1; 8 nucleotides align to TRBD1. V dropped 6 bases and J dropped 5; count of bases not matched to a gene: 5. The CDR3 spans 12 residues. Germline CDR1 reads SQVTM; CDR2 reads ANQGSEA. The CDR3 DNA sequence: TGCAGCGTCGACAGGGGAGGAACTGAAGCTTTCTTT. It codes for CSVDRGGTEAFF.